This paragraph covers one T cell receptor (beta chain) sequence. These data originate in a study of OX40 agonist ivuxolimab in advanced cancers. Prior autoimmune disease or systemic immunosuppression barred patients. Clones were sequenced by immunoSEQ multiplex PCR, and TCRdb holds only the in-frame ones, with some missing. The sample lists tens of thousands of clones; 85% were seen once. This CDR3 contains 15 residues. Sequences were derived from CD4+ or CD8+ T cells sorted from blood, sampled in a trial of the OX40 agonist ivuxolimab. V usage is TRBV12-2 and J usage is TRBJ1-3. TRBV12-2 is an annotated pseudogene. This receptor was identified in an adult with an advanced solid tumor such as melanoma, head and neck, liver or kidney cancer. The CDR3 DNA reads TGTGCAAGTCGCTTAGCGGGCGGGGCTGGAAACACCATATATTTT. Amino acid sequence: CASRLAGGAGNTIYF.